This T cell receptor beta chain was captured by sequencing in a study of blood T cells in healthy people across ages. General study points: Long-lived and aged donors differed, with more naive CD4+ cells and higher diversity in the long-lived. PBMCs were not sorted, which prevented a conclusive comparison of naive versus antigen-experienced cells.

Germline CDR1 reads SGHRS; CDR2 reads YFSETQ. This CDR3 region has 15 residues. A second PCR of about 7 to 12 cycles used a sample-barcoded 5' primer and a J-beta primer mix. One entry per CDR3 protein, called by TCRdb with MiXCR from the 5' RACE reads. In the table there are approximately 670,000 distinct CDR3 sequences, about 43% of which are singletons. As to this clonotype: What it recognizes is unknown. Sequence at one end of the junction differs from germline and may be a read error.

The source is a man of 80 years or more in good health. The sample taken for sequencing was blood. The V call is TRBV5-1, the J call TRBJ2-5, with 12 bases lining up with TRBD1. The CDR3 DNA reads TGCGCCGGCAGCGTGGGACAGGGGGCGAAAGAGACCCAGTACTTC. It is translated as CAGSVGQGAKETQYF. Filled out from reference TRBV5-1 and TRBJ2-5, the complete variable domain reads KAGVTQTPRYLIKTRGQQVTLSCSPISGHRSVSWYQQTPGQGLQFLFEYFSETQRNKGNFPGRFSGRQFSNSRSEMNVSTLELGDSALYLCAGSVGQGAKETQYFGPGTRLLVL.